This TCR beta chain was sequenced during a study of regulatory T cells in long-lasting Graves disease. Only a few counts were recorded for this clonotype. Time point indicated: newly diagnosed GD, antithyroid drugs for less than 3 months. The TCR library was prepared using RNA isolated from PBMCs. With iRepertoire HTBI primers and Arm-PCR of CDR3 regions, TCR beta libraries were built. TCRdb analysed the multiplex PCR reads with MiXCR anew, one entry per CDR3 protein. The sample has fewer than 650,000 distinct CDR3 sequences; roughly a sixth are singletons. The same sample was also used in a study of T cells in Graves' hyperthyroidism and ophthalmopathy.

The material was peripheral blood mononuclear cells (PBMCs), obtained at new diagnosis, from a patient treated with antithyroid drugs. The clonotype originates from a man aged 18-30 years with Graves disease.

CDR3 nucleotide sequence: TGTGCCAGCACCCTTCCCTTGGGGGAGGGCACAGATACGCAGTATTTT. This encodes CASTLPLGEGTDTQYF. V gene TRBV7-9 combines with J gene TRBJ2-3; TRBD2 might be the D (6 bases). The CDR3 has 16 amino acids. Deletions cut 7 bases from V and 1 base from J, with 18 bases between. Looked up from germline, CDR1 is SEHNR and CDR2 is FQNEAQ (reference sequence).